One sample yielded the 27 T cell receptor beta chains listed below, sequenced in a study of Graves' ophthalmopathy and Graves' hyperthyroidism. Beta-chain TCR CDR3 regions were amplified from RNA transcripts. HTBI-primed first-round RT-PCR preceded second-round multiplex PCR. TCRdb ran MiXCR on the multiplex PCR reads and lists one entry per CDR3 protein. The sample contains 150,000 to 200,000 distinct CDR3 sequences, approximately 40% of which appear only once. Sequencing input: peripheral blood. These TCRs come from a woman in her thirties or forties with Graves' ophthalmopathy.

There are many counts of this clonotype. J is TRBJ2-3 and V is TRBV24-1; TRBD2 aligns across 7 bases. The ends lost 4 bases at V and 2 bases at J; junction bases unmatched: 8. Looked up from germline, CDR1 is KGHDR and CDR2 is SFDVKD. The CDR3 runs to 16 residues. The CDR3 region has the DNA TGTGCCACCAGTGACATCAGGGAGGGCGCCACAGATACGCAGTATTTT. Translation: CATSDIREGATDTQYF.

This clonotype was counted at least ten times. The V and J genes are TRBV11-2 and TRBJ2-5; D ambiguous. The V gene lost 0 bases and the J gene lost 9 bases, with 8 bases spanning the gap. This CDR3 is built from 12 residues. Germline V gene data show CDR1 as SGHAT and CDR2 as FQNNGV. CDR3 region: CASSLDPWAQYF. The CDR3 DNA is TGTGCCAGCAGCTTAGATCCGTGGGCCCAGTACTTC.

This clonotype has at least ten counts. The V gene is TRBV6-5, the J gene TRBJ1-2, with 7 bases aligning to TRBD1. Germline CDR1 is MNHEY and CDR2 is SVGAGI. This CDR3 is built from 13 residues. Trimming took 5 bases from V and 5 from J; bases not matched to a gene: 5. CDR3 amino acids: CASSQTGRYGYTF. CDR3 bases: TGTGCCAGCAGTCAGACAGGGCGTTATGGCTACACCTTC.

The table lists this clonotype with many counts. The rearrangement joins TRBV2 to TRBJ2-2; D uncertain. The V end was cut by 6 bases, the J end by 9 bases, with 11 bases between. This CDR3 spans 12 amino acids. In germline, CDR1 is SNHLY, CDR2 FYNNEI. CDR3 protein: CASRPDSRELFF. CDR3 DNA sequence: TGTGCCAGCAGACCCGACTCCAGGGAGCTGTTTTTT.

This clonotype was picked up many times. This could be a read error, since a much larger clone is one nucleotide away. The CDR3 ends on some other residue instead of the conserved phenylalanine or tryptophan, so this is likely a read error. V usage is TRBV6-5 and J usage is TRBJ1-6, with D unclear. V dropped 3 bases and J dropped 5 bases, with 8 bases sitting between them. The CDR3 runs to 14 residues. CDR1 and CDR2 from the germline V gene are MNHEY and SVGAGI. This chain's CDR3 is CASSYQGNNSPLHL. In nucleotides, the CDR3 is TGTGCCAGCAGTTATCAAGGGAATAATTCACCCCTCCACCTT.

This chain connects TRBV12-3 or TRBV12-4 to TRBJ2-2; 10 bases match TRBD1. The J segment lost 4 bases and the V segment lost 6 bases, leaving 8 bases of the junction unmatched. The CDR3 covers 16 residues. In DNA form, the CDR3 reads TGTGCCAGCAGCCCTCGGACAGGGGGTGGCACCGGGGAGCTGTTTTTT. Translation gives CASSPRTGGGTGELFF.

There are many counts of this clonotype. The rearrangement uses TRBV29-1 and TRBJ2-5; D gene ambiguous. The CDR3 covers 15 residues. The V and J ends lost 3 bases and 1 base respectively, with 15 bases between them. CDR1 is SQVTM, CDR2 ANQGSEA, per germline. CDR3 sequence reads: CSVDSDTTIQETQYF. CDR3 sequence (DNA): TGCAGCGTTGACTCGGATACTACCATCCAAGAGACCCAGTACTTC.

In its sample, this clonotype was seen many times. V gene TRBV7-2 combines with J gene TRBJ2-5; TRBD1 might be the D (6 bases). The CDR3 consists of 14 residues. V was pared by 3 bases and J by 5 bases, with 13 bases between. The germline V gene encodes CDR1 SGHTA and CDR2 FQGNSA. The CDR3 reads CASSFGGQAETQYF. In DNA form, the CDR3 reads TGTGCCAGCAGCTTTGGGGGCCAGGCGGAGACCCAGTACTTC.

This chain connects TRBV6-1 to TRBJ2-5; maybe TRBD1 (5 bases). The CDR3 runs 15 residues. Germline CDR1 reads MNHNS; CDR2 reads SASEGT. Trimming removed 5 bases from V and 7 bases from J, with 20 bases in between. The CDR3 region has the DNA TGTGCCAGCAGTCCCGAGGACACCTCGGTCTGGACCCAGTACTTC. It codes for CASSPEDTSVWTQYF.

The J gene is TRBJ2-5, the V gene TRBV6-5, with 7 bases aligning to TRBD1. The trim removed 2 bases at V and 6 bases at J, leaving 9 bases unmatched. This CDR3 spans 15 amino acids. Germline values: CDR1 MNHEY, CDR2 SVGAGI. CDR3 bases: TGTGCCAGCAGTTACCTACAGACAGGGAGAAAGACCCAGTACTTC. Amino acids: CASSYLQTGRKTQYF.

This clonotype has a count of ten or more. The chain couples TRBV27 to TRBJ1-1; D is undetermined. Germline CDR1 and CDR2: MNHEY and SMNVEV (reference sequence). The length of the CDR3 is 13 residues. V was cut by 3 bases and J by 5 bases, with 10 bases left in between. CDR3 in amino acids: CASSFKGWTEAFF. In nucleotides, the CDR3 is TGTGCCAGCAGTTTCAAGGGCTGGACTGAAGCTTTCTTT.

In DNA, the CDR3 is TGTGCCAGCAGCAGGAGGGACAGGGGCGAGCAGTACTTC. Encoded protein: CASSRRDRGEQYF. This chain joins TRBV7-2 and TRBJ2-7; 10 bases align to TRBD1. Trimming cost V 5 bases and J 6 bases; bases outside gene matches: 4. The CDR3 is made up of 13 amino acids. The V gene's germline CDR1 is SGHTA and CDR2 FQGNSA.

This clonotype has ten or more counts. A clone one base away is much larger, so this may be a read error. V and J are TRBV12-3 or TRBV12-4 and TRBJ1-5; possibly TRBD1 for D (6 bases). The CDR3 covers 14 residues. CDR3 in amino acids: CASSRGSSSQPQHF. The CDR3 nucleotides read TGTGCCAGCAGCAGGGGTTCGAGCAGTCAGCCCCAGCATTTT.

This clonotype showed up many times. The chain joins TRBV12-3 or TRBV12-4 to TRBJ2-7; D may be TRBD1 or TRBD2 (5 bases each). V was clipped by 6 bases and J by 5 bases, with 20 bases between them. CDR3 length: 15 amino acids. The CDR3 DNA reads TGTGCCAGCAGCCAGGGACCCCCGCGGCCCCACGAGCAGTACTTC. Residues: CASSQGPPRPHEQYF.

In this sample, this clonotype turned up many times. CDR3 bases: TGTGCCATCAGTGAGGTTCCTCAGGGGAGAACTGAAGCTTTCTTT. Amino acids: CAISEVPQGRTEAFF. This rearrangement joins TRBV10-3 to TRBJ1-1; a weak D match, TRBD1 (6 bases). From germline, CDR1 is ENHRY and CDR2 SYGVKD. The CDR3 is 15 residues long. V shed 2 bases and J shed 5 bases, with 15 bases lying between them.

This clonotype was seen many times. The J gene is TRBJ1-6, the V gene TRBV18; weak D call: TRBD1 (5 bases). Germline V gives CDR1 KGHSH, CDR2 LQKENI. V shed 4 bases and J shed 0 bases, with 10 bases lying between them. CDR3 length: 16 residues. The DNA of the CDR3 is TGTGCCAGCTCACGGCGGGGGAGCTCCTATAATTCACCCCTCCACTTT. Translating it yields CASSRRGSSYNSPLHF.

The V gene is TRBV19, the J gene TRBJ2-7; 7 bases align to TRBD1. Trimming took 5 bases from V and 3 from J; bases not matched to a gene: 13. The CDR3 is 16 amino acids. Germline values: CDR1 LNHDA, CDR2 SQIVND (reference sequence). The DNA for the CDR3 is TGTGCCAGTAGTTCCACGAACCGGGACAGATTCTACGAGCAGTACTTC. Translation gives CASSSTNRDRFYEQYF. Full variable domain (outside the CDR3, taken from reference TRBV19 and TRBJ2-7): DGGITQSPKYLFRKEGQNVTLSCEQNLNHDAMYWYRQDPGQGLRLIYYSQIVNDFQKGDIAEGYSVSREKKESFPLTVTSAQKNPTAFYLCASSSTNRDRFYEQYFGPGTRLTVT.

This clonotype was found once. The CDR3 nucleotides read TGTGCCAGCACCGGGGACAGCAACTATGGCTACACCTTC. It specifies CASTGDSNYGYTF. The genes are TRBV12-3 or TRBV12-4 and TRBJ1-2, with 7 positions matching TRBD1. CDR3 size: 13 residues. The trim removed 7 bases at V and 2 bases at J, leaving 4 bases unmatched.

Ten or more counts support this clonotype. This sequence joins TRBV19 and TRBJ1-5, with 7 bases that match TRBD1. J lost 1 base, V lost 1 base, and 16 bases had no gene match. The CDR3 extends over 20 amino acids. Germline V gives CDR1 LNHDA, CDR2 SQIVND (reference sequence). The CDR3 DNA is TGTGCCAGTAGTATAGGACGGAGACAGGGAGTCCTTAGAAGCAATCAGCCCCAGCATTTT. Translation: CASSIGRRQGVLRSNQPQHF.

This clonotype was seen ten or more times. The chain joins TRBV20-1 to TRBJ1-1, with D unclear. CDR3 length: 14 amino acids. The V end lost 0 bases, the J end lost 9 bases, and 17 bases lay between the germline ends. The germline V gene encodes CDR1 DFQATT and CDR2 SNEGSKA (reference sequence). CDR3 sequence reads: CSARDYREGPQAFF. The CDR3 DNA follows: TGCAGTGCTAGAGATTACCGCGAGGGCCCCCAAGCTTTCTTT.

The rearrangement links TRBV6-1 to TRBJ2-7; possible D gene TRBD1, 6 bases. The ends were cut back, 8 bases at V and 3 bases at J, with 8 bases in the middle. Germline-derived CDR1 and CDR2 are MNHNS and SASEGT. The CDR3 totals 11 residues. DNA for the CDR3: TGTGCCAGCCGGGACATCTACGAGCAGTACTTC. It yields the protein CASRDIYEQYF.

The chain links TRBV24-1 to TRBJ1-5, with D hard to call. The CDR3 is 14 amino acids. CDR1 is KGHDR and CDR2 is SFDVKD in the germline V gene. V gave up 0 bases and J gave up 1 base, with 3 bases separating them. CDR3 residues: CATSDLQSNQPQHF. Here the CDR3 DNA reads TGTGCCACCAGTGATTTGCAGAGCAATCAGCCCCAGCATTTT.

This clonotype was observed at least ten times. The chain has TRBV6-5 and TRBJ2-7; D unresolved. From germline, CDR1 is MNHEY and CDR2 SVGAGI. The CDR3 runs 11 residues. Trimming cost V 5 bases and J 1 base, with 3 bases left between them. CDR3 bases: TGTGCCAGCAGTATGTCCTACGAGCAGTACTTC. Amino acid sequence: CASSMSYEQYF.

There are many counts of this clonotype. A read error may be the cause here, since a much bigger clone is one base away. The J gene is TRBJ1-1, the V gene TRBV12-3 or TRBV12-4; TRBD1 is a possible D gene (5 bases). Trimming removed 7 bases from V and 8 bases from J, with 29 bases in between. CDR3 size: 17 residues. CDR3 nucleotide sequence: TGTGCCAGCACCCACTCTGGGGCCAGGAAAGGAGCAAGCGAAGCTTTCTTT. Protein sequence: CASTHSGARKGASEAFF.

This clonotype appeared many times. This chain connects TRBV7-2 to TRBJ2-4, with D perhaps given as TRBD1 or TRBD2 (6 bases each). This CDR3 region has 17 residues. With 4 bases removed from V and 1 base from J, the gap between germline ends came to 17 bases. CDR1 SGHTA and CDR2 FQGNSA come from the germline V gene. The chain's CDR3 is CASSSLDRSGAKNIQYF. As DNA, the CDR3 is TGTGCCAGCAGCTCACTTGACAGGAGCGGGGCCAAAAACATTCAGTACTTC.

The V and J genes are TRBV24-1 and TRBJ1-1; D not certain. The V gene's germline CDR1 is KGHDR and CDR2 SFDVKD. The CDR3 contains 12 residues. V shed 2 bases and J shed 1 base, with 1 base lying between them. CDR3 residues: CATSDWNTEAFF. CDR3 in DNA: TGTGCCACCAGTGATTGGAACACTGAAGCTTTCTTT.

This sequence joins TRBV6-2 or TRBV6-3 and TRBJ2-7; the D gene is possibly TRBD1 (6 bases). Trimming took 2 bases from V and 3 from J, leaving 11 bases between them. Germline V lookup: CDR1 MNHEY, CDR2 SVGEGT. This CDR3 region has 14 residues. The CDR3 here is CASSYAGQRYEQYF. CDR3 bases: TGTGCCAGCAGTTACGCAGGACAGCGCTACGAGCAGTACTTC.